This T cell receptor beta chain was documented in a study of OX40 agonist ivuxolimab in advanced cancers. About the full investigation: The costimulatory receptor OX40 (CD134) was targeted by ivuxolimab, a fully human IgG2 agonistic monoclonal antibody. The dose-escalation cohort was around 84% male with a mean age of around 64 years, ranging from roughly 23 to 79. The point of sequencing TCRbeta in the periphery was to test whether ivuxolimab changed TCR sequence diversity and drove clonal T-cell expansion. Intravenous ivuxolimab was administered to patients every 2 weeks at six dose levels: 0.01, 0.1, 0.3, 1.5, 3 and 10 mg/kg. Partial responses were achieved by three dose-escalation patients, of whom one had hepatocellular carcinoma and two had cutaneous melanoma. The monotherapy dose-escalation portion (N of about 50 patients) of the phase I ivuxolimab trial is reported in the paper. Of the approximately 54 patients in dose escalation, some 20 had hepatocellular carcinoma, some 15 had melanoma, 9 had renal cell carcinoma and 9 had head and neck cancer. Prior anti-PD-1, anti-PD-L1 or anti-CTLA-4 therapy was permitted, and approximately 40% of dose-escalation patients had received checkpoint inhibitors.

Study-wide conclusions, independent of this receptor: In the 0.1-3.0 mg/kg groups, partial responders were among the patients with the lowest normalized peripheral clonal expansion, particularly in CD8+ T cells. At doses of 0.1 to 3.0 mg/kg, clonal expansion of both CD4+ and CD8+ blood T cells was observed from baseline to week 6. Antigen specificity was not determined for the clonally expanded peripheral T cells. On average, CD8+ T cells showed more expanded clones than CD4+ T cells after ivuxolimab. Low levels of normalized T-cell clonal expansion were also seen in some nonresponding patients.

For sequencing of the TCRbeta CDR3 region, genomic DNA was extracted from the sorted cells. The immunoSEQ Assay was used for sequencing of TCRbeta CDR3 regions. TCRdb provides this immuneACCESS table in a form limited to in-frame rearrangements. Some clones are lacking; in checked studies, under half of them reflect an unresolved V gene, and why the rest are absent is not known. The table for this sample lists around 99,000 clones; 91% of them were counted only once. 1.2% of the sample goes to the ten largest clones. Patients with autoimmune disease history or receiving systemic immunosuppression were excluded from the trial. Peripheral blood for TCR sequencing was drawn from every dose cohort at baseline, at cycle 4 day 1 and at cycle 7 day 1. The samples were taken from a phase I, first-in-human, multicenter, open-label dose-escalation trial of ivuxolimab. Adults with locally advanced or metastatic melanoma, renal cell carcinoma, hepatocellular carcinoma or head and neck squamous cell carcinoma were enrolled in the trial. Before TCR sequencing, CD4+ T cells and CD8+ T cells were sorted from peripheral blood as separate populations.

Comments on this clone: The specificity of this receptor is unknown. Nothing much larger sits one base from this clone, and base qualities are not available.

Taken from cysteine to phenylalanine, the CDR3 has 13 residues. The entry retains the CDR3 DNA only, 39 bases that are in frame from base 1. CDR1 MNHEY and CDR2 SMNVEV are derived from the germline V gene (reference sequence). Trimming leaves V shorter by 5 bases and J shorter by 6 bases, with the junction holding 4 bases beyond the gene matches. The sequencing used CD4+ or CD8+ T cells sorted from blood, collected in a trial of the OX40 agonist ivuxolimab. The TCR was taken from an adult with an advanced solid tumor such as melanoma, head and neck, liver or kidney cancer. This chain is built from TRBV27 and TRBJ2-1; TRBD1 agrees with 7 junctional bases. DNA sequence: TGTGCCAGCAGTACGCCAGGGGGCAATGAGCAGTTCTTC. This yields the protein CASSTPGGNEQFF.